This TCR beta chain appears in the sequencing data of a study of cytomegalovirus exposure and HLA in healthy donors. The PCR was carried out with 60 Vbeta primers and 13 Jbeta primers. Clones were sequenced by immunoSEQ multiplex PCR, and TCRdb holds only the in-frame ones, with some missing. The table records 150,000 to 200,000 clones, over 75% of them present only once. A few counts support this clone. Its antigen is not known. General study findings and limits: Some segments of the V type, notably TRBV6-2 and TRBV6-3, were excluded as indistinguishable. Under in vitro conditions, three CMV-associated chains were confirmed as specific for CMV antigens. A later analysis reportedly identified an Asian-associated ancestry cluster as carrying fewer N-insertions than the approximately 670-donor mean.

CDR1 is SGHRS, CDR2 YFSETQ, per germline. Trimming removed 4 bases from V and 7 bases from J; junction bases left unmatched: 7. The CDR3 runs 13 residues. The chain recombines TRBV5-1 with TRBJ1-1, with 7 bases that match TRBD1. The sequencing input was PBMCs. This TCR was sampled from a woman in her 50s in good health and CMV-seronegative. The CDR3, as DNA: TGCGCCAGCAGCCCCGGGACAGCAGTTGAAGCTTTCTTT. Translating it yields CASSPGTAVEAFF.